Each of the 10 T cell receptor beta chains below was sequenced from the same sample in a study of OX40 agonist ivuxolimab in advanced cancers. Sequencing was performed with immunoSEQ multiplex PCR; in TCRdb, only in-frame clones are kept and a portion is missing. The table lists more than 25,000 clones, more than 75% of them singletons. This specimen was CD4+ or CD8+ T cells sorted from blood, taken in a trial of the OX40 agonist ivuxolimab. These receptors were collected from an adult with an advanced solid tumor such as melanoma, head and neck, liver or kidney cancer.

The chain is built from TRBV5-5 and TRBJ2-5; 10 nucleotides align to TRBD2. The trim removed 3 bases at V and 4 bases at J, leaving 6 bases unmatched. There are 15 residues in the CDR3. Germline lookup yields CDR1 SGHKS and CDR2 YYEKEE (reference sequence). The CDR3 spells CASSSLAGEGETQYF. For the CDR3, the DNA is TGTGCCAGCAGCTCCCTAGCGGGAGAGGGAGAGACCCAGTACTTC.

V gene TRBV9 combines with J gene TRBJ2-1, with TRBD2 matching 8 bases. Per germline, CDR1 SGDLS and CDR2 YYNGEE. J gave up 0 bases and V 1 base, and 12 bases lay outside the gene matches. The CDR3 totals 19 residues. Here the CDR3 reads CASSVRVAGQMSSYNEQFF. As DNA, the CDR3 is TGTGCCAGCAGCGTAAGGGTAGCGGGGCAGATGAGCTCCTACAATGAGCAGTTCTTC.

The sample holds a few counts of this clone. The J gene is TRBJ2-1, the V gene TRBV11-2; D is uncertain. This CDR3 has 17 residues. With 1 base removed from V and 12 bases from J, the gap between germline ends came to 25 bases. Germline V lookup: CDR1 SGHAT, CDR2 FQNNGV. This chain's CDR3 is CASSLVSRVWFSWVQFF. DNA of the CDR3: TGTGCCAGCAGCTTAGTTAGTCGGGTTTGGTTTAGCTGGGTGCAGTTCTTC.

This chain links TRBV11-1 with TRBJ1-5; D not resolved. CDR3 length: 13 residues. The germline V gene encodes CDR1 SGHAT and CDR2 FQDESV (reference sequence). The V and J ends lost 1 base and 6 bases respectively, with 7 bases between them. CDR3 in amino acids: CASSLGFRQPQHF. In nucleotides, the CDR3 is TGTGCCAGCAGCTTAGGTTTTCGTCAGCCCCAGCATTTT.

The V gene is TRBV4-1, the J gene TRBJ2-5, with TRBD2 identical over 7 bases. CDR1 and CDR2 from the germline V gene are MGHRA and YSYEKL. The CDR3 totals 10 residues. CDR3 DNA: TGCTCTAGCGGAAAAGAGACCCAGTACTTC. This sequence encodes CSSGKETQYF.

The chain joins TRBV28 to TRBJ2-1; a possible D gene is TRBD1 (6 bases). CDR3 length: 13 residues. The V end lost 7 bases, the J end lost 7 bases, and 14 bases lay between the germline ends. Germline V gene data show CDR1 as MDHEN and CDR2 as SYDVKM. The CDR3 region is CASTTDRQNEQFF. DNA of the CDR3: TGTGCCAGCACCACAGACAGGCAGAATGAGCAGTTCTTC.

This clone showed up many times. The gene calls are TRBV6-1 and TRBJ2-7; possible D gene TRBD2, 5 bases. The CDR3 has 13 residues. Germline V CDR1 and CDR2: MNHNS, SASEGT. Deletions cut 5 bases from V and 4 bases from J, with 12 bases between. Written as DNA, the CDR3 is TGTGCCAGCAGTCCCCGGGGATCTTACGAGCAGTACTTC. Its protein product is CASSPRGSYEQYF.

The V and J genes are TRBV27 and TRBJ2-3; D is unresolved. The CDR3 covers 15 residues. Germline V gene lookup returns CDR1 MNHEY and CDR2 SMNVEV (reference sequence). Trimming took 0 bases from V and 2 from J, leaving 9 bases between them. The CDR3 loop reads CASSLSSGYTDTQYF. CDR3 nucleotide sequence: TGTGCCAGCAGTTTATCTTCCGGGTACACAGATACGCAGTATTTT.

This chain uses TRBV28 with TRBJ2-7; 9 bases are shared with TRBD2. The CDR3 loop spans 16 amino acids. Per the germline V gene, CDR1 is MDHEN and CDR2 is SYDVKM. The J segment lost 7 bases and the V segment lost 3 bases, leaving 13 bases of the junction unmatched. The CDR3 spells CASSFPGAGGPREQYF. In DNA, the CDR3 is TGTGCCAGCAGTTTCCCAGGCGCGGGAGGGCCGCGGGAGCAGTACTTC.

CDR3 nucleotide sequence: TGTGCCAGCTGGACTAGCGGCCCGACCCGCGACGAGCAGTACTTC. Translating gives CASWTSGPTRDEQYF. The rearrangement joins TRBV7-9 to TRBJ2-7, with TRBD2 matching over 10 bases. The germline CDR1 and CDR2 sequences are SEHNR and FQNEAQ (reference sequence). The V segment lost 8 bases and the J segment 5 bases; nucleotides outside the gene matches: 12. The length of the CDR3 is 15 residues.